The clone carrying this T cell receptor (beta chain) was detected only a few times. Its antigen is still unknown. TCRdb ran MiXCR on the 5' RACE reads and lists one entry per CDR3 protein. Found here are more than 6,500 distinct CDR3 sequences, 45% to 65% of them singletons; the top ten hold approximately 3%. The germline gives CDR1 DFQATT, CDR2 SNEGSKA (reference sequence). V shed 4 bases and J 6 bases; nucleotides not matched to a gene: 9. The CDR3 runs 14 residues. Study-level findings and limits: Whole repertoires were not studied in the larger cohort, only one V-J beta rearrangement.

This chain uses TRBV20-1 with TRBJ2-5; 9 bases line up with TRBD1. Specimen: naive CD4+ T cells sorted from a lymph node. The subset was: naive CD4+ T cells, CD4+CD45RA+CD25-. The sequence derives from a female donor with breast cancer. The CDR3 nucleotides read TGCAGTGCTATTACCGGGACAGGGCGGAAGACCCAGTACTTC. The encoded protein is CSAITGTGRKTQYF.